This TCR beta chain was observed in a study of CD8 T cells in Susac syndrome. Germline V gives CDR1 LNHDA, CDR2 SQIVND (reference sequence). The CDR3 extends over 15 amino acids. Trimming shortened V by 0 bases and J by 6 bases, and 14 bases separated the two germline ends. Random hexamers served to reverse transcribe roughly 0.5 to 1 ug RNA. TCRdb recomputed calls from the immunoSEQ multiplex PCR reads with MiXCR, one row per CDR3 protein. The profile covers about 49,000 distinct CDR3 sequences, with approximately 94% appearing a single time and 0.5% to 0.55% taken by the ten largest. The chain uses TRBV19 and TRBJ1-2, with D perhaps TRBD1 (5 bases). The clonotype originates from a human donor in good health. The sample taken for sequencing was CD8+ T cells from PBMCs. The CDR3 loop reads CASSIDGTVGDGYTF. The CDR3 region has the DNA TGTGCCAGTAGTATAGACGGGACGGTGGGGGATGGCTACACCTTC.